A selection of T cell receptor beta chains follows, all from one sample in a study of blood T cell repertoires in COVID-19. Method: immunoSEQ multiplex PCR; TCRdb's copy keeps in-frame clones and lacks some. The sample has around 67,000 clones, about 81% seen once; the top ten hold 9.2%. Material for sequencing was peripheral blood. The origin of the receptors is a human donor in a cohort sampled during active COVID-19. Both conserved end residues are part of each CDR3. D genes are given only for firm matches. Clone sizes are given selectively: once, few, many, or a class where the clone is expanded.

d_gene: -
j_gene: TRBJ2-7
abundance: few
v_gene: TRBV13
CDR3aa: CASSLRRVRYEQYF
CDR3nt: TGTGCCAGCAGCTTACGCAGGGTAAGGTACGAGCAGTACTTC

d_gene: -
j_gene: TRBJ1-1
abundance: -
v_gene: TRBV12-3/TRBV12-4
CDR3aa: CASSRTGRAFF
CDR3nt: TGTGCCAGCAGCCGTACAGGGCGCGCTTTCTTT

d_gene: -
j_gene: TRBJ2-3
abundance: -
v_gene: TRBV6-5
CDR3aa: CASRPWGGATDTQYF
CDR3nt: TGTGCCAGCAGGCCCTGGGGCGGAGCTACAGATACGCAGTATTTT

d_gene: TRBD1
j_gene: TRBJ1-5
abundance: -
v_gene: TRBV6-6
CDR3aa: CASKGQGAGQPQHF
CDR3nt: TGTGCCAGCAAGGGGCAGGGGGCCGGTCAGCCCCAGCATTTT

d_gene: TRBD1
j_gene: TRBJ2-5
abundance: few
v_gene: TRBV27
CDR3aa: CASSWGRGETQYF
CDR3nt: TGTGCCAGTTCATGGGGCAGGGGGGAGACCCAGTACTTC

d_gene: TRBD2
j_gene: TRBJ2-1
abundance: -
v_gene: TRBV13
CDR3aa: CASRTGTSGYNEQFF
CDR3nt: TGTGCCAGCAGAACCGGGACTAGTGGTTACAATGAGCAGTTCTTC

d_gene: TRBD1
j_gene: TRBJ2-7
abundance: -
v_gene: TRBV5-5
CDR3aa: CASSLGGTGVYEQYF
CDR3nt: TGTGCCAGCAGCTTGGGTGGGACAGGGGTGTACGAGCAGTACTTC

d_gene: -
j_gene: TRBJ2-3
abundance: -
v_gene: TRBV29-1
CDR3aa: CSVESLESQDLSDTQYF
CDR3nt: TGCAGCGTTGAGTCTCTAGAATCACAGGATTTGTCCGATACGCAGTATTTT

d_gene: TRBD1
j_gene: TRBJ2-7
abundance: once
v_gene: TRBV28
CDR3aa: CASSLLRDSQTPYEQYF
CDR3nt: TGTGCCAGCAGCTTACTTCGGGACAGCCAGACTCCCTACGAGCAGTACTTC

d_gene: TRBD2
j_gene: TRBJ2-7
abundance: -
v_gene: TRBV28
CDR3aa: CASSSVAGIEQYF
CDR3nt: TGTGCCAGCAGTTCTGTAGCGGGAATCGAGCAGTACTTC

d_gene: -
j_gene: TRBJ2-6
abundance: -
v_gene: TRBV5-1
CDR3aa: CASSPGDGDYGANVLTF
CDR3nt: TGCGCCAGCAGCCCGGGGGACGGGGATTATGGGGCCAACGTCCTGACTTTC

d_gene: TRBD1
j_gene: TRBJ1-1
abundance: -
v_gene: TRBV7-9
CDR3aa: CASTRLEAGGTTEAFF
CDR3nt: TGTGCCAGCACCCGATTGGAAGCAGGGGGGACCACTGAAGCTTTCTTT

d_gene: TRBD2
j_gene: TRBJ2-1
abundance: -
v_gene: TRBV4-1
CDR3aa: CASSQDGSSGLAGVDEQFF
CDR3nt: TGCGCCAGCAGCCAAGATGGTTCCTCCGGACTAGCGGGAGTCGATGAGCAGTTCTTC

d_gene: TRBD1
j_gene: TRBJ2-7
abundance: -
v_gene: TRBV7-9
CDR3aa: CASSPLDRWLRRTYEQYF
CDR3nt: TGTGCCAGCAGCCCCCTGGACAGGTGGCTCCGTCGAACCTACGAGCAGTACTTC

d_gene: TRBD1
j_gene: TRBJ2-3
abundance: -
v_gene: TRBV6-2/TRBV6-3
CDR3aa: CASSPQYDRGQGTDTQYF
CDR3nt: TGTGCCAGCAGCCCACAATATGACAGGGGGCAAGGCACAGATACGCAGTATTTT

d_gene: -
j_gene: TRBJ2-5
abundance: -
v_gene: TRBV5-4
CDR3aa: CASSSRAQETQYF
CDR3nt: TGTGCCAGCAGCTCCAGGGCACAAGAGACCCAGTACTTC

d_gene: -
j_gene: TRBJ2-3
abundance: -
v_gene: TRBV3-1/TRBV3-2
CDR3aa: CASSPVKRAPDTQYF
CDR3nt: TGTGCCAGCAGCCCCGTTAAGAGGGCCCCAGATACGCAGTATTTT

d_gene: TRBD1
j_gene: TRBJ2-1
abundance: -
v_gene: TRBV6-4
CDR3aa: CASSETGVGEQFF
CDR3nt: TGTGCCAGCAGCGAAACAGGGGTTGGTGAGCAGTTCTTC

d_gene: -
j_gene: TRBJ2-7
abundance: -
v_gene: TRBV6-5
CDR3aa: CASSTSSESSYEQYF
CDR3nt: TGTGCCAGCTCTACCTCGTCGGAGAGCTCCTACGAGCAGTACTTC

d_gene: -
j_gene: TRBJ1-2
abundance: -
v_gene: TRBV2
CDR3aa: CASSEWGQGGNYGYTF
CDR3nt: TGTGCCAGCAGTGAATGGGGGCAGGGCGGTAACTATGGCTACACCTTC

d_gene: -
j_gene: TRBJ2-2
abundance: many
v_gene: TRBV4-1
CDR3aa: CASSQDGGFAGELFF
CDR3nt: TGCGCCAGCAGCCAAGATGGGGGGTTCGCCGGGGAGCTGTTTTTT

d_gene: -
j_gene: TRBJ2-2
abundance: -
v_gene: TRBV9
CDR3aa: CASSALGSSGELFF
CDR3nt: TGTGCCAGCAGCGCGTTGGGGAGCTCAGGGGAGCTGTTTTTT

d_gene: TRBD1
j_gene: TRBJ2-7
abundance: -
v_gene: TRBV28
CDR3aa: CASRRQGLYEQYF
CDR3nt: TGTGCCAGCAGGAGACAGGGGCTCTACGAGCAGTACTTC

d_gene: TRBD1
j_gene: TRBJ1-5
abundance: -
v_gene: TRBV6-2/TRBV6-3
CDR3aa: CASSRRDRDVWDNQPQHF
CDR3nt: TGTGCCAGCAGTCGCCGGGACAGGGATGTTTGGGACAATCAGCCCCAGCATTTT

d_gene: TRBD2
j_gene: TRBJ2-7
abundance: -
v_gene: TRBV2
CDR3aa: CASNRLAHEQYF
CDR3nt: TGTGCCTCAAACCGACTAGCCCACGAGCAGTACTTC

d_gene: -
j_gene: TRBJ2-7
abundance: -
v_gene: TRBV6-6
CDR3aa: CASSPLGRFGGATYEQYF
CDR3nt: TGTGCCAGCAGTCCGCTTGGACGGTTCGGTGGGGCTACCTACGAGCAGTACTTC

d_gene: TRBD1
j_gene: TRBJ1-1
abundance: once
v_gene: TRBV5-6
CDR3aa: CASSATGVTEAFF
CDR3nt: TGTGCCAGCAGCGCAACAGGGGTGACTGAAGCTTTCTTT